A selection of T cell receptor beta chains follows, all from one sample in a study of siplizumab effects on memory and regulatory T cells. Measured with immunoSEQ multiplex PCR; TCRdb has only the in-frame clones, and not every one. The sample records tens of thousands of clones, about 92% being singletons. Sequencing was carried out using CD8+ T cells sorted from blood. Receptors originate from a human donor in good health. CDR3s include the opening cysteine and the closing phenylalanine or tryptophan. The order of the fields is clone size, D gene, V gene, J gene, CDR3 DNA, CDR3 protein. A D gene is named only where the DNA matches it firmly. Some rows have no size entry. The others give once, few or many, or a class for an expanded clone.

clone size: NA
D gene: NA
V gene: TRBV7-9
J gene: TRBJ1-4
CDR3 DNA: TGTGCCAGCAGCCCAATCGGGTTAGGGCCAGGGGATGAAAAACTGTTTTTT
CDR3 protein: CASSPIGLGPGDEKLFF

clone size: NA
D gene: NA
V gene: TRBV19
J gene: TRBJ2-7
CDR3 DNA: TGTGCCAGTAGTATGTTGGAGAGCTCCTACGAGCAGTACTTC
CDR3 protein: CASSMLESSYEQYF

clone size: NA
D gene: NA
V gene: TRBV7-6
J gene: TRBJ2-2
CDR3 DNA: TGTGCCAGCAGCTCGTCCGGGGAGCTGTTTTTT
CDR3 protein: CASSSSGELFF

clone size: NA
D gene: NA
V gene: TRBV5-1
J gene: TRBJ1-1
CDR3 DNA: TGCGCCAGCAGCCTAAGGACGGACCTGAACACTGAAGCTTTCTTT
CDR3 protein: CASSLRTDLNTEAFF

clone size: NA
D gene: NA
V gene: TRBV10-2
J gene: TRBJ2-1
CDR3 DNA: TGCGCCAGCAGTGATCTGGTAATGGGGTACAATGAGCAGTTCTTC
CDR3 protein: CASSDLVMGYNEQFF

clone size: NA
D gene: TRBD2
V gene: TRBV27
J gene: TRBJ2-1
CDR3 DNA: TGTGCCAGCAGTTTTCGACTAGCGGGAGTTATGGATGAGCAGTTCTTC
CDR3 protein: CASSFRLAGVMDEQFF

clone size: NA
D gene: NA
V gene: TRBV5-4
J gene: TRBJ1-1
CDR3 DNA: TGTGCCAGCAGCCCATACCCGGCAGGGATCAACACTGAAGCTTTCTTT
CDR3 protein: CASSPYPAGINTEAFF

clone size: NA
D gene: TRBD1
V gene: TRBV18
J gene: TRBJ2-7
CDR3 DNA: TGTGCCAGCTCACCTGGGGACAGGGGAGGCTACGAGCAGTACTTC
CDR3 protein: CASSPGDRGGYEQYF

clone size: NA
D gene: TRBD2
V gene: TRBV2
J gene: TRBJ2-1
CDR3 DNA: TGTGCCAGCAGTTTGACTAGCGGGTTGTCCTACAATGAGCAGTTCTTC
CDR3 protein: CASSLTSGLSYNEQFF

clone size: NA
D gene: NA
V gene: TRBV28
J gene: TRBJ1-3
CDR3 DNA: TGTGCCAGCAGCCAGTCGACCGGGACAAACTCTGGAAACACCATATATTTT
CDR3 protein: CASSQSTGTNSGNTIYF

clone size: NA
D gene: NA
V gene: TRBV29-1
J gene: TRBJ2-2
CDR3 DNA: TGCAGCGTTGCTTTGGGACCGAACACCGGGGAGCTGTTTTTT
CDR3 protein: CSVALGPNTGELFF

clone size: NA
D gene: TRBD2
V gene: TRBV28
J gene: TRBJ2-7
CDR3 DNA: TGTGCCAGCAGCGGCCGGGGGGAGTTTGTGCGGTACGAGCAGTACTTC
CDR3 protein: CASSGRGEFVRYEQYF

clone size: NA
D gene: TRBD1
V gene: TRBV2
J gene: TRBJ1-1
CDR3 DNA: TGTGCCAGCAGTGAAGCTTCCCTTCACAGGGGGCGTTACTCACCTGAAGCTTTCTTT
CDR3 protein: CASSEASLHRGRYSPEAFF

clone size: NA
D gene: NA
V gene: TRBV2
J gene: TRBJ2-2
CDR3 DNA: TGTGCCAGCAGTGCAGGGTTTTTCACCGGGGAGCTGTTTTTT
CDR3 protein: CASSAGFFTGELFF

clone size: NA
D gene: NA
V gene: TRBV7-8
J gene: TRBJ2-1
CDR3 DNA: TGTGCCAGCAGCTTAGGGGCTGCGATGAGCTCCTACAATGAGCAGTTCTTC
CDR3 protein: CASSLGAAMSSYNEQFF

clone size: once
D gene: NA
V gene: TRBV19
J gene: TRBJ1-1
CDR3 DNA: TGTGCCAGTAGTATCCCGGGAACCGGGGCTTTCTTT
CDR3 protein: CASSIPGTGAFF

clone size: NA
D gene: TRBD1
V gene: TRBV7-8
J gene: TRBJ1-5
CDR3 DNA: TGTGCCAGCAGCTTAGTTTCAGGGGGCTACAATCAGCCCCAGCATTTT
CDR3 protein: CASSLVSGGYNQPQHF

clone size: NA
D gene: NA
V gene: TRBV6-4
J gene: TRBJ1-1
CDR3 DNA: TGTGCCAGCAAGCCACAACCCATCCGGGGCCTGAACACTGAAGCTTTCTTT
CDR3 protein: CASKPQPIRGLNTEAFF

clone size: NA
D gene: TRBD1
V gene: TRBV11-3
J gene: TRBJ1-1
CDR3 DNA: TGTGCCAGCAGCTTAGTAAGGACAGGGAACACTGAAGCTTTCTTT
CDR3 protein: CASSLVRTGNTEAFF

clone size: NA
D gene: TRBD2
V gene: TRBV18
J gene: TRBJ2-1
CDR3 DNA: TGTGCCAGCTCACCCTACAATTCCGGGACTAGCGACTCCTACAATGAGCAGTTCTTC
CDR3 protein: CASSPYNSGTSDSYNEQFF

clone size: NA
D gene: TRBD2
V gene: TRBV5-1
J gene: TRBJ2-7
CDR3 DNA: TGCGCCAGCAGCTTTAGCGGGTCCTCCTACGAGCAGTACTTC
CDR3 protein: CASSFSGSSYEQYF

clone size: NA
D gene: NA
V gene: TRBV19
J gene: TRBJ2-7
CDR3 DNA: TGTGCCAGTAGTATCGGTGGCTACGAGCAGTACTTC
CDR3 protein: CASSIGGYEQYF

clone size: NA
D gene: TRBD2
V gene: TRBV28
J gene: TRBJ2-7
CDR3 DNA: TGTGCCAGCAGTTCCGGGACTAGCGAGTACGAGCAGTACTTC
CDR3 protein: CASSSGTSEYEQYF

clone size: NA
D gene: NA
V gene: TRBV7-8
J gene: TRBJ1-5
CDR3 DNA: TGTGCCAGCAGCCCCCCCAGTGACCAGCCCCAGCATTTT
CDR3 protein: CASSPPSDQPQHF

clone size: NA
D gene: NA
V gene: TRBV6-5
J gene: TRBJ2-7
CDR3 DNA: TGTGCCAGCAGTTACTCGGGCGGGGAGCAGTACTTC
CDR3 protein: CASSYSGGEQYF

clone size: NA
D gene: NA
V gene: TRBV9
J gene: TRBJ2-3
CDR3 DNA: TGTGCCAGCAGCGTATACGACTTAGCGGGCACAGATACGCAGTATTTT
CDR3 protein: CASSVYDLAGTDTQYF

clone size: NA
D gene: NA
V gene: TRBV13
J gene: TRBJ1-1
CDR3 DNA: TGTGCCAGCAGCTTTTTAAGGACTGAAGCTTTCTTT
CDR3 protein: CASSFLRTEAFF

clone size: NA
D gene: NA
V gene: TRBV6-1
J gene: TRBJ1-2
CDR3 DNA: TGTGCCAGCAGTGAAGCTGGCAGGGGAATAGATGGCTACACCTTC
CDR3 protein: CASSEAGRGIDGYTF

clone size: NA
D gene: NA
V gene: TRBV2
J gene: TRBJ2-7
CDR3 DNA: TGTGCCAGCAGTCCGGGACATAACTACGAGCAGTACTTC
CDR3 protein: CASSPGHNYEQYF

clone size: NA
D gene: NA
V gene: TRBV10-1
J gene: TRBJ2-3
CDR3 DNA: TGCGCCATCTACATCCCCAGGGTCGTGGGCGGCCCCACAGATACGCAGTATTTT
CDR3 protein: CAIYIPRVVGGPTDTQYF

clone size: once
D gene: NA
V gene: TRBV15
J gene: TRBJ2-3
CDR3 DNA: TGTGCCACCAGCGGACGGGGACTCCCGGCGCCAGATACGCAGTATTTT
CDR3 protein: CATSGRGLPAPDTQYF

clone size: NA
D gene: NA
V gene: TRBV5-1
J gene: TRBJ1-1
CDR3 DNA: TGCGCCAGCAGCTTGGGGACATACGACACTGAAGCTTTCTTT
CDR3 protein: CASSLGTYDTEAFF

clone size: NA
D gene: NA
V gene: TRBV28
J gene: TRBJ2-7
CDR3 DNA: TGTGCCAGCAGCCTTGGAATGGCCCGGGGCGAGCAGTACTTC
CDR3 protein: CASSLGMARGEQYF

clone size: NA
D gene: TRBD2
V gene: TRBV7-3
J gene: TRBJ2-1
CDR3 DNA: TGTGCCAGCAGCCCGCACATTTCTAGCGGGAGCTCCTACAATGAGCAGTTCTTC
CDR3 protein: CASSPHISSGSSYNEQFF

clone size: NA
D gene: NA
V gene: TRBV9
J gene: TRBJ2-1
CDR3 DNA: TGTGCCAGCAGCCCTTTCGGAACAACGTACAATGAGCAGTTCTTC
CDR3 protein: CASSPFGTTYNEQFF

clone size: NA
D gene: TRBD2
V gene: TRBV6-6
J gene: TRBJ2-3
CDR3 DNA: TGTGCCAGCAGTTCCGCAGCGGGAGGCACAGATACGCAGTATTTT
CDR3 protein: CASSSAAGGTDTQYF

clone size: NA
D gene: TRBD1
V gene: TRBV30
J gene: TRBJ2-2
CDR3 DNA: TGTGCCTGGACCAACACAGGGGCCGGGGAGCTGTTTTTT
CDR3 protein: CAWTNTGAGELFF

clone size: NA
D gene: NA
V gene: TRBV5-1
J gene: TRBJ1-1
CDR3 DNA: TGCGCCAGCAGCTTTGCCGGTGAAGCTTTCTTT
CDR3 protein: CASSFAGEAFF

clone size: NA
D gene: TRBD2
V gene: TRBV5-1
J gene: TRBJ2-5
CDR3 DNA: TGCGCCAGCAGCTGGAATAGCGGGAGCGGGGAGACCCAGTACTTC
CDR3 protein: CASSWNSGSGETQYF

clone size: once
D gene: NA
V gene: TRBV27
J gene: TRBJ2-7
CDR3 DNA: TGTGCCAGCAGTTTATCCTCCTACGAGCAGTACTTC
CDR3 protein: CASSLSSYEQYF

clone size: once
D gene: NA
V gene: TRBV19
J gene: TRBJ1-2
CDR3 DNA: TGTGCCAGTGGCGACACACCAGGCTATGGCTACACCTTC
CDR3 protein: CASGDTPGYGYTF

clone size: few
D gene: NA
V gene: TRBV10-3
J gene: TRBJ2-1
CDR3 DNA: TGTGCCATCAGTGAGTCGGACGATGAGCAGTTCTTC
CDR3 protein: CAISESDDEQFF

clone size: medium-sized
D gene: TRBD1
V gene: TRBV6-5
J gene: TRBJ1-5
CDR3 DNA: TGTGCCACCCGCAGGACAGGGAGAAATCAGCCCCAGCATTTT
CDR3 protein: CATRRTGRNQPQHF

clone size: NA
D gene: NA
V gene: TRBV27
J gene: TRBJ2-7
CDR3 DNA: TGTGCCAGCAGTCCCTCGAGGGCCTACGAGCAGTACTTC
CDR3 protein: CASSPSRAYEQYF

clone size: NA
D gene: NA
V gene: TRBV28
J gene: TRBJ2-7
CDR3 DNA: TGTGCCAGCGGGGAGAGCCGACTTTACGAGCAGTACTTC
CDR3 protein: CASGESRLYEQYF

clone size: NA
D gene: NA
V gene: TRBV18
J gene: TRBJ2-7
CDR3 DNA: TGTGCCAGCTCACCACCGGGTGAGGGGAACTACGAGCAGTACTTC
CDR3 protein: CASSPPGEGNYEQYF

clone size: once
D gene: TRBD2
V gene: TRBV25-1
J gene: TRBJ2-7
CDR3 DNA: TGTGCCAGCAGTTTAGCGGGAGTCTACGAGCAGTACTTC
CDR3 protein: CASSLAGVYEQYF

clone size: NA
D gene: TRBD2
V gene: TRBV29-1
J gene: TRBJ2-3
CDR3 DNA: TGCAGCGTTGATACTAGCGGGAGGGCCACAGATACGCAGTATTTT
CDR3 protein: CSVDTSGRATDTQYF

clone size: NA
D gene: NA
V gene: TRBV5-8
J gene: TRBJ1-2
CDR3 DNA: TGTGCCACCCCCGGAGGGGGTCGGTATGGCTACACCTTC
CDR3 protein: CATPGGGRYGYTF

clone size: NA
D gene: NA
V gene: TRBV19
J gene: TRBJ2-5
CDR3 DNA: TGTGCCAGTAGTAGGACACTGGAAAGGGGAGAGACCCAGTACTTC
CDR3 protein: CASSRTLERGETQYF

clone size: NA
D gene: NA
V gene: TRBV4-1
J gene: TRBJ2-7
CDR3 DNA: TGCGCCAGCAGCCAGGACCGGGAGCTAGACGCCTACGAGCAGTACTTC
CDR3 protein: CASSQDRELDAYEQYF

clone size: NA
D gene: NA
V gene: TRBV11-2
J gene: TRBJ2-1
CDR3 DNA: TGTGCCAGCAGCTCTTACGACGAGCAGTTCTTC
CDR3 protein: CASSSYDEQFF

clone size: NA
D gene: NA
V gene: TRBV9
J gene: TRBJ2-2
CDR3 DNA: TGTGCCAGCAGCGTAGTCAGCGGGGAGCTGTTTTTT
CDR3 protein: CASSVVSGELFF

clone size: NA
D gene: NA
V gene: TRBV7-8
J gene: TRBJ2-6
CDR3 DNA: TGTGCCAGCCTCCCTCGCGGCTCTGGGGCCAACGTCCTGACTTTC
CDR3 protein: CASLPRGSGANVLTF

clone size: NA
D gene: NA
V gene: TRBV5-4
J gene: TRBJ1-1
CDR3 DNA: TGTGCCAGCAGCGGAGGGACTGAAGCTTTCTTT
CDR3 protein: CASSGGTEAFF